These 14 T cell receptor beta chains were all obtained from the same sample, sequenced in a study of blood T cell repertoires in COVID-19. Data came from immunoSEQ multiplex PCR; TCRdb stores just in-frame clones and leaves some out. Of about 290,000 clones listed, around 81% are singletons. Sequenced: peripheral blood. These receptors originate from a woman aged 45 to 65 with active or convalescent COVID-19.

CDR3 DNA sequence: TGTGCCAGCAGCCCCATCCAGGGGGCAGTCACTGAAGCTTTCTTT. Encoded protein: CASSPIQGAVTEAFF. The V gene is TRBV7-9, the J gene TRBJ1-1; 8 positions match TRBD1. Trimming at V came to 5 bases and at J to 4 bases, leaving 9 bases not matched to a gene. This CDR3 has 15 amino acids. Germline lookup yields CDR1 SEHNR and CDR2 FQNEAQ (reference sequence).

The CDR3 nucleotides are TGTGCCAGTAGTAGGACTGGGGACAGGAATGAGCAGTTCTTC. Protein: CASSRTGDRNEQFF. The V call is TRBV19, the J call TRBJ2-1; 8 bases map to TRBD1. The germline V gene encodes CDR1 LNHDA and CDR2 SQIVND (reference sequence). The V gene end was trimmed by 4 bases and the J gene end by 7 bases; junction bases not matched to a gene: 6. CDR3 size: 14 residues.

In its sample, this clone was seen a few times. DNA for the CDR3: TGTGCCAGCAGCCTCGGACTAGCGGGAGTTGAGCAGTACTTC. This encodes CASSLGLAGVEQYF. The V gene is TRBV3-1 (or the pseudogene TRBV3-2), the J gene TRBJ2-7, with 13 bases matching TRBD2. CDR3 length equals 14 residues. Trimming removed 4 bases from V and 7 bases from J; junction bases left unmatched: 4. Per the germline V gene, CDR1 is LGHDT and CDR2 is YNNKEL (reference sequence).

The genes are TRBV9 and TRBJ2-7, with 10 bases lining up with TRBD1. The CDR3 runs 14 residues. In germline, CDR1 is SGDLS, CDR2 YYNGEE. J gave up 7 bases and V 3 bases, and 7 bases lay outside the gene matches. The CDR3 region has the DNA TGTGCCAGCAGCGGACCGGGACAGGGGAGGGAGCAGTACTTC. Protein product: CASSGPGQGREQYF. The full variable domain, its missing parts supplied by reference TRBV9 and TRBJ2-7, is DSGVTQTPKHLITATGQRVTLRCSPRSGDLSVYWYQQSLDQGLQFLIQYYNGEERAKGNILERFSAQQFPDLHSELNLSSLELGDSALYFCASSGPGQGREQYFGPGTRLTVT.

The chain carries TRBV12-3 or TRBV12-4 and TRBJ1-1; no firm D call. Trimming removed 8 bases from V and 11 bases from J, with 18 bases in between. This CDR3 has 12 amino acids. CDR3 sequence: CASRASPPEAFF. The DNA for the CDR3 is TGTGCCAGCCGAGCCTCGCCCCCCGAGGCTTTCTTT.

The chain is built from TRBV14 and TRBJ2-6; D not resolved. Trimming removed 6 bases from V and 0 bases from J, with 15 bases in between. In germline, CDR1 is SGHDN, CDR2 FVKESK. The CDR3 runs to 17 residues. Here the CDR3 reads CASRAGFATSGANVLTF. The CDR3 nucleotides read TGTGCCAGCAGAGCCGGGTTCGCCACCTCTGGGGCCAACGTCCTGACTTTC.

V and J are TRBV10-2 and TRBJ2-5; D may be TRBD2 (6 bases). Germline CDR1 reads WSHSY; CDR2 reads SAAADI. CDR3 size: 12 residues. Trimming took off 5 bases at V and 5 bases at J, with 9 bases between the two ends. CDR3 amino acids: CASSFRGETQYF. In DNA form, the CDR3 reads TGCGCCAGCAGTTTCCGGGGGGAGACCCAGTACTTC.

In this sample, this clone turned up once. The V gene is TRBV3-1 (or the pseudogene TRBV3-2), the J gene TRBJ1-4, with 7 positions matching TRBD1. The CDR3 has 15 amino acids. V lost 2 bases, J lost 7 bases, and 7 bases stayed unmatched. CDR1 and CDR2 from the germline V gene are LGHDT and YNNKEL (reference sequence). The CDR3 DNA sequence: TGTGCCAGCAGCCAACTACAGGGGTTCGGTGAAAAACTGTTTTTT. This gives the protein CASSQLQGFGEKLFF.

The chain joins TRBV7-9 to TRBJ2-7; maybe TRBD2 (6 bases). Trimming pared 4 bases from V and 7 bases from J, leaving 11 bases between. The germline V gene has CDR1 SEHNR and CDR2 FQNEAQ (reference sequence). This CDR3 spans 12 amino acids. CDR3 DNA: TGTGCCAGCAGCTCGCAGGGAGGAGAGCAGTACTTC. Protein: CASSSQGGEQYF.

This chain links TRBV11-2 with TRBJ2-1; D uncertain. This CDR3 has 14 amino acids. Germline CDR1 reads SGHAT; CDR2 reads FQNNGV. Deletions cut 1 base from V and 3 bases from J, with 7 bases between. The CDR3 reads CASSLASYYNEQFF. The CDR3 DNA reads TGTGCCAGCAGCTTAGCTAGTTACTACAATGAGCAGTTCTTC.

This clone occurred a few times. As DNA, the CDR3 is TGTGCCAGTCGCGACAGGAACACTGAAGCTTTCTTT. It yields the protein CASRDRNTEAFF. The chain is built from TRBV6-5 and TRBJ1-1, with D perhaps matching TRBD1 (5 bases). CDR3 length equals 12 residues. V was cut by 9 bases and J by 1 base, with 9 bases left in between. Germline lookup yields CDR1 MNHEY and CDR2 SVGAGI.

This clone was picked up one time. This chain joins TRBV3-1 (or the pseudogene TRBV3-2) and TRBJ1-4; D is uncertain. There are 17 residues in the CDR3. Germline V gene lookup returns CDR1 LGHDT and CDR2 YNNKEL (reference sequence). Trimming removed 1 base at V and 3 bases at J, with 15 bases between. CDR3 DNA sequence: TGTGCCAGCAGCCAAGTAAGCCGTTCCGTGGCTAATGAAAAACTGTTTTTT. This codes for CASSQVSRSVANEKLFF.

This chain uses TRBV27 with TRBJ1-2, with TRBD1 as a possible D gene (5 bases). Trimming took off 8 bases at V and 4 bases at J, with 14 bases between the two ends. This CDR3 contains 13 residues. The germline V gene encodes CDR1 MNHEY and CDR2 SMNVEV (reference sequence). The CDR3 spells CASRGSAPYGYTF. Written as DNA, the CDR3 is TGTGCCAGCCGGGGGTCCGCTCCCTATGGCTACACCTTC.

This chain links TRBV18 with TRBJ1-5, with D possibly being TRBD1 (6 bases). The CDR3 contains 16 residues. Germline V gene lookup returns CDR1 KGHSH and CDR2 LQKENI. The ends were cut back, 1 base at V and 4 bases at J, with 14 bases in the middle. CDR3 DNA: TGTGCCAGCTCACCACAACCGATGGGGGCTAATCAGCCCCAGCATTTT. It encodes CASSPQPMGANQPQHF. The full variable domain, its missing parts supplied by reference TRBV18 and TRBJ1-5, is NAGVMQNPRHLVRRRGQEARLRCSPMKGHSHVYWYRQLPEEGLKFMVYLQKENIIDESGMPKERFSAEFPKEGPSILRIQQVVRGDSAAYFCASSPQPMGANQPQHFGDGTRLSIL.